The 2 T cell receptor beta chains presented below share a single source sample, sequenced in a study of T cell responses to AZD1222 COVID-19 vaccine. Libraries were prepared by immunoSEQ multiplex PCR; TCRdb keeps only in-frame clonotypes and omits some of them. The sample includes around 120,000 clones, about 89% seen only once; the top ten take over 8.5%. Sample: peripheral blood, taken on day 0 of MenACWY control vaccination. Every receptor here comes from an adult in good health.

The chain employs TRBV24-1 and TRBJ2-1, with TRBD1 identical over 9 bases. Germline V lookup: CDR1 KGHDR, CDR2 SFDVKD. With 9 bases clipped from V and 6 bases from J, the junction kept 2 bases outside the gene matches. The CDR3 runs to 12 residues. CDR3 nucleotides: TGTGCCACCCTGACAGGGGGCAATGAGCAGTTCTTC. It is translated as CATLTGGNEQFF.

The V gene is TRBV5-4, the J gene TRBJ1-6, with 7 positions matching TRBD1. CDR1 and CDR2 from the germline V gene are SGHNT and YYREEE (reference sequence). Trimming at V came to 2 bases and at J to 9 bases, leaving 5 bases not matched to a gene. CDR3 size: 14 residues. The CDR3 DNA reads as TGTGCCAGCAGCTTTTCAGGGGGGGGTTCACCCCTCCACTTT. It encodes CASSFSGGGSPLHF. The variable domain in full, completed from reference TRBV5-4 and TRBJ1-6, reads ETGVTQSPTHLIKTRGQQVTLRCSSQSGHNTVSWYQQALGQGPQFIFQYYREEENGRGNFPPRFSGLQFPNYSSELNVNALELDDSALYLCASSFSGGGSPLHFGNGTRLTVT.